This T cell receptor (beta chain) was recorded in a study of blood T cell repertoires in COVID-19. Study-wide context: T cells, B-cell-depleted T cells, or PBMCs provided the cDNA or gDNA that served as material.

CDR3 size: 14 residues. V shed 4 bases, J shed 8 bases, and the junction held 4 bases outside the gene matches. In the original analysis: How many nucleated cells were present was estimated from reference gene primer amplification. Data came from immunoSEQ multiplex PCR; TCRdb stores just in-frame clones and leaves some out. The DNA gave D and trimming, while V, J and clone size come from that table. The sample lists under 500,000 clones, around nine tenths occurring once. Cohorts were assigned according to the clinical history that participants reported. The chain employs TRBV5-3 and TRBJ1-4; TRBD1 agrees at 11 bases. TRBV5-3 is an ORF; its function is uncertain. This TCR derives from a woman younger than 35 with acute COVID-19. Material for sequencing was PBMCs or T cells enriched from blood (not recorded which). The CDR3 sequence: CARSRGTGGEKLFF. CDR3 nucleotide sequence: TGTGCCAGAAGCCGGGGGACAGGGGGAGAAAAACTGTTTTTT.